Shown below are 32 T cell receptor beta chains from a single sample sequenced in a study of blood T cells in healthy people across ages. PCR was performed a second time for about 7 to 11 cycles using a sample-barcoded 5' primer and a J-beta primer mix. TCRdb itself ran the 5' RACE reads through MiXCR, one entry per CDR3 protein. The sample records about 830,000 distinct CDR3 sequences, approximately 65% being singletons. The sample taken for sequencing was blood. The receptor set was obtained from a man younger than 40 in good health.

The chain joins TRBV3-1 to TRBJ2-4, with 9 positions matching TRBD1. The DNA end lines up better with TRBJ2-5; the J call may be wrong. Germline CDR1 and CDR2: LGHDT and YNNKEL (reference sequence). This CDR3 contains 16 residues. Here the CDR3 reads CASSQDHRGQGETQYF. The CDR3 nucleotides are TGTGCCAGCAGCCAAGACCACAGGGGACAGGGAGAGACCCAGTACTTC.

At least ten counts were recorded for this clonotype. The V and J genes are TRBV4-3 and TRBJ2-1; no clear D. The length of the CDR3 is 14 residues. V was trimmed by 3 bases and J by 7 bases, leaving 13 bases between them. Germline CDR1 is LGHNA and CDR2 is YSLEER. The CDR3 reads CASSQGPRVNEQFF. DNA of the CDR3: TGCGCCAGCAGCCAGGGCCCTAGAGTGAATGAGCAGTTCTTC.

V is TRBV5-5 and J is TRBJ1-1; 7 bases agree with TRBD1. The CDR3 covers 16 residues. Germline CDR1 is SGHKS and CDR2 is YYEKEE (reference sequence). Trimming cost V 2 bases and J 6 bases; bases outside gene matches: 13. The CDR3 DNA reads TGTGCCAGCAGCTTAAGACAGGGAAAGAATGGAGCTGAAGCTTTCTTT. Translating gives CASSLRQGKNGAEAFF.

This clonotype was seen a handful of times. The J gene is TRBJ2-5, the V gene TRBV7-2; 7 nucleotides match TRBD2. The J segment lost 4 bases and the V segment lost 3 bases, leaving 14 bases of the junction unmatched. Germline V gene data show CDR1 as SGHTA and CDR2 as FQGNSA. This CDR3 contains 17 residues. The CDR3 DNA follows: TGTGCCAGCAGCTTTAGGGAGGGGCTAGGCCGACGAGAGACCCAGTACTTC. Residues: CASSFREGLGRRETQYF.

This clonotype was seen once. CDR3 region: CSARPTTDAGELFF. For the CDR3, the DNA is TGCAGTGCTAGACCTACTACCGATGCCGGGGAGCTGTTTTTT. The chain has TRBV20-1 and TRBJ2-2; D unresolved. In germline, CDR1 is DFQATT, CDR2 SNEGSKA (reference sequence). This CDR3 is 14 amino acids long. V was pared by 2 bases and J by 6 bases, with 13 bases between.

The chain links TRBV29-1 to TRBJ2-7, with 10 positions matching TRBD1. Germline V gene lookup returns CDR1 SQVTM and CDR2 ANQGSEA. V shed 0 bases, J shed 6 bases, and the junction held 5 bases outside the gene matches. There are 14 residues in the CDR3. This CDR3 reads CSVEDRTGGGEQYF. The DNA of the CDR3 is TGCAGCGTTGAAGATCGGACAGGGGGAGGCGAGCAGTACTTC.

The sample holds one count of this clonotype. A much larger clone lies one base from this, so it may be a read error. This chain joins TRBV28 and TRBJ2-6, with D tentatively TRBD1 (5 bases). This CDR3 region has 12 residues. Germline values: CDR1 MDHEN, CDR2 SYDVKM. The CDR3 region has the DNA TGTGCCAGTATTTCTGGGGCCAACATCCTGACTTTC. Amino acids: CASISGANILTF.

This chain links TRBV10-3 with TRBJ2-1; maybe TRBD2 (5 bases). Germline lookup yields CDR1 ENHRY and CDR2 SYGVKD. V was pared by 8 bases and J by 4 bases, with 12 bases between. This CDR3 contains 13 residues. CDR3 nucleotides: TGTGCCATCGAGGCGGACTTATACAATGAGCAGTTCTTC. It translates to CAIEADLYNEQFF.

This clonotype was counted between two and nine times. This chain connects TRBV6-6 to TRBJ2-1, with D unresolved. Germline values: CDR1 MNHNY, CDR2 SVGAGI (reference sequence). The CDR3 totals 12 residues. Trimming shortened V by 6 bases and J by 10 bases, and 13 bases separated the two germline ends. The CDR3 region has the DNA TGTGCCAGCAGCCCCCCCGAAGGCGAGCAGTTCTTC. It encodes CASSPPEGEQFF.

The chain carries TRBV28 and TRBJ2-1; 9 positions match TRBD1. Germline V gene data show CDR1 as MDHEN and CDR2 as SYDVKM. CDR3 size: 12 residues. Trimming at V came to 5 bases and at J to 15 bases, leaving 8 bases not matched to a gene. The CDR3 nucleotides read TGTGCCAGCAGTGGATACGGACAGGGGATGTTCTTC. It specifies CASSGYGQGMFF.

This chain joins TRBV6-2 or TRBV6-3 and TRBJ2-3; D uncertain. CDR3 length equals 14 residues. Deletions cut 0 bases from V and 5 bases from J, with 9 bases between. Germline CDR1 and CDR2: MNHEY and SVGEGT. CDR3 sequence: CASSYSDHIDTQYF. In DNA form, the CDR3 reads TGTGCCAGCAGTTACTCGGACCATATAGATACGCAGTATTTT.

This chain links TRBV7-2 with TRBJ2-1, with TRBD2 matching over 9 bases. Germline values: CDR1 SGHTA, CDR2 FQGNSA. The CDR3 is made up of 16 amino acids. Trimming took 5 bases from V and 5 from J; bases not matched to a gene: 10. The CDR3 DNA follows: TGTGCCAGCAGCCCCCTTTTAGCGGGGGCCCACAATGAGCAGTTCTTC. Protein: CASSPLLAGAHNEQFF.

The chain uses TRBV25-1 and TRBJ2-3; no firm D call. The length of the CDR3 is 16 residues. V lost 4 bases, J lost 5 bases, and 19 bases lay in between. In germline, CDR1 is MGHDK, CDR2 SYGVNS. The CDR3 nucleotides read TGTGCCAGCAGTGGGTTTCCGCGTACCTCGGGAGATACGCAGTATTTT. This codes for CASSGFPRTSGDTQYF.

This clonotype was observed a few times. This chain joins TRBV7-8 and TRBJ1-1; D might be TRBD1 (5 bases). Between the trimmed V and J ends, which lost 5 bases and 0 bases, there was a span of 13 bases. The CDR3 sequence is 15 residues long. Germline V gene sequence: CDR1 SGHVS, CDR2 FQNEAQ. The CDR3 spells CASSTTTEMNTEAFF. Written as DNA, the CDR3 is TGTGCCAGCAGCACTACGACAGAGATGAACACTGAAGCTTTCTTT.

This clonotype has more than one count but fewer than ten. CDR3 sequence: CASRTRDQAEETQYF. DNA of the CDR3: TGCGCCAGCAGAACGAGGGACCAAGCGGAAGAGACCCAGTACTTC. The rearrangement uses TRBV5-1 and TRBJ2-5; D is possibly TRBD1 or TRBD2 (5 bases each). The CDR3 consists of 15 residues. Germline-derived CDR1 and CDR2 are SGHRS and YFSETQ. V lost 5 bases and J 3 bases, leaving 17 bases between the germline ends.

V usage is TRBV29-1 and J usage is TRBJ2-1; D is perhaps TRBD2 (5 bases). This CDR3 comprises 13 residues. Per the germline V gene, CDR1 is SQVTM and CDR2 is ANQGSEA. V was trimmed by 7 bases and J by 9 bases, leaving 19 bases between them. CDR3 region: CSANTGSGSEQFF. The CDR3 DNA is TGCAGCGCCAATACGGGGTCGGGAAGTGAGCAGTTCTTC.

This clonotype came up a few times. The rearrangement uses TRBV6-5 and TRBJ1-2; no firm D call. The V end lost 8 bases, the J end lost 2 bases, and 9 bases lay between the germline ends. CDR3 length: 12 amino acids. Germline loops: CDR1 MNHEY, CDR2 SVGAGI. CDR3 DNA: TGTGCCAGCCGAGGACGGAACTATGGCTACACCTTC. This gives the protein CASRGRNYGYTF.

The chain uses TRBV20-1 and TRBJ2-5, with D perhaps TRBD2 (5 bases). CDR1 and CDR2 (germline): DFQATT, SNEGSKA (reference sequence). The CDR3 covers 12 residues. Deletions cut 3 bases from V and 5 bases from J, with 10 bases between. CDR3 sequence reads: CSASARRETQYF. The CDR3 DNA sequence: TGCAGTGCTAGTGCCAGGAGGGAGACCCAGTACTTC.

The chain uses TRBV6-2 or TRBV6-3 and TRBJ2-7; D is unresolved. Trimming stripped 6 bases from V and 0 bases from J, with 18 bases between. CDR3 length: 16 residues. CDR1 is MNHEY, CDR2 SVGEGT, per germline. The CDR3 DNA reads as TGTGCCAGCAGCTCCCCTTGGACGAGAAGCTCCTACGAGCAGTACTTC. Amino acid sequence: CASSSPWTRSSYEQYF.

The chain combines TRBV6-5 with TRBJ2-7, with 10 bases fitting TRBD1. The CDR3 loop spans 15 amino acids. The V and J ends lost 4 bases and 2 bases, in that order; junction bases with no gene match: 5. CDR1 is MNHEY, CDR2 SVGAGI, per germline. The CDR3 coding sequence is TGTGCCAGCAGTTTAGGGACAGGGGCTACCTACGAGCAGTACTTC. Its protein product is CASSLGTGATYEQYF.

This clonotype came up a few times. V gene TRBV6-5 combines with J gene TRBJ2-5, with 8 bases lining up with TRBD2. There are 14 residues in the CDR3. The germline CDR1 and CDR2 sequences are MNHEY and SVGAGI. The V gene end was trimmed by 9 bases and the J gene end by 5 bases; junction bases not matched to a gene: 11. The CDR3 is CASTGGGSHETQYF. CDR3 coding DNA: TGTGCCAGTACCGGCGGGGGGTCACATGAGACCCAGTACTTC.

In its sample, this clonotype was seen once. J is TRBJ2-1 and V is TRBV7-2, with D perhaps matching TRBD1 or TRBD2 (5 bases each). This CDR3 is 15 amino acids long. Germline CDR1 SGHTA, CDR2 FQGNSA. Trimming cost V 6 bases and J 2 bases, with 14 bases left between them. In DNA, the CDR3 is TGTGCCAGCAGTCAGGGACGGCTAACCTACAATGAGCAGTTCTTC. Translating it yields CASSQGRLTYNEQFF.

The V call is TRBV19, the J call TRBJ2-3; 7 bases are shared with TRBD2. The germline CDR1 and CDR2 sequences are LNHDA and SQIVND (reference sequence). Trimming at V came to 4 bases and at J to 5 bases, leaving 6 bases not matched to a gene. The CDR3 has 14 amino acids. This chain's CDR3 is CASSTTSVRDTQYF. The CDR3 coding sequence is TGTGCCAGTAGTACCACTAGCGTTAGAGATACGCAGTATTTT.

The V gene is TRBV6-1, the J gene TRBJ2-2; 11 bases map to TRBD1. J lost 5 bases, V lost 8 bases, and 10 bases had no gene match. This CDR3 is built from 16 residues. Per the germline V gene, CDR1 is MNHNS and CDR2 is SASEGT. CDR3 residues: CASVGLWDRGTGELFF. CDR3 sequence (DNA): TGTGCCAGCGTCGGCCTTTGGGACAGGGGGACCGGGGAGCTGTTTTTT.

This chain connects TRBV9 to TRBJ1-2; 9 bases match TRBD1. Germline trimming cut 3 bases from V and 1 base from J; bases unmatched to any gene: 7. Germline V CDR1 and CDR2: SGDLS, YYNGEE. The CDR3 contains 16 residues. In nucleotides, the CDR3 is TGTGCCAGCAGCGCCCAACCGGGACAGGGTAACTATGGCTACACCTTC. Residues: CASSAQPGQGNYGYTF.

This chain uses TRBV20-1 with TRBJ2-1, with TRBD1 identical over 7 bases. V lost 4 bases and J lost 3; bases outside the gene matches: 9. The CDR3 covers 15 residues. CDR1 is DFQATT, CDR2 SNEGSKA, per germline (reference sequence). The CDR3 DNA follows: TGCAGTGCTACCCGGTACAGGGGAAACTACAATGAGCAGTTCTTC. It yields the protein CSATRYRGNYNEQFF.

The V call is TRBV7-3, the J call TRBJ1-3; no firm D call. Germline V gene sequence: CDR1 SGHTA, CDR2 FQGTGA. V was trimmed by 5 bases and J by 0 bases, leaving 8 bases between them. The length of the CDR3 is 14 residues. Written as DNA, the CDR3 is TGTGCCAGCAGCCTGACTCGCTCTGGAAACACCATATATTTT. Translated, it gives CASSLTRSGNTIYF.

The genes are TRBV20-1 and TRBJ1-2; no firm D call. This CDR3 is 13 amino acids long. Trimming removed 0 bases at V and 7 bases at J, with 12 bases between. Germline-derived CDR1 and CDR2 are DFQATT and SNEGSKA (reference sequence). Here the CDR3 reads CSARDAAASGYTF. As DNA, the CDR3 is TGCAGTGCTAGAGATGCCGCCGCCAGTGGCTACACCTTC.

The chain links TRBV20-1 to TRBJ2-4, with 7 nucleotides matching TRBD1. The J call is doubtful: the DNA matches TRBJ2-7 better. There are 13 residues in the CDR3. Looked up from germline, CDR1 is DFQATT and CDR2 is SNEGSKA (reference sequence). The CDR3 bases are TGCAGTGCTAGGATCAGGGGGACCTACGAGCAGTACTTC. This encodes CSARIRGTYEQYF.

A few counts support this clonotype. This chain connects TRBV4-3 to TRBJ2-6, with TRBD1 matching over 7 bases. There are 17 residues in the CDR3. CDR1 and CDR2 from the germline V gene are LGHNA and YSLEER. With V trimmed by 3 bases and J by 0 bases, 5 bases remained unmatched. The CDR3, as DNA: TGCGCCAGCAGCCAGTACAGGGGAATCTCTGGGGCCAACGTCCTGACTTTC. Protein product: CASSQYRGISGANVLTF.

The V and J genes are TRBV28 and TRBJ2-5; TRBD1 aligns across 9 bases. CDR3 size: 15 residues. J gave up 11 bases and V 3 bases, and 13 bases lay outside the gene matches. Germline CDR1 reads MDHEN; CDR2 reads SYDVKM. The DNA for the CDR3 is TGTGCCAGCAGTTTTGTGGACAGGGGACTCAATGAGCAGTACTTC. This translates into CASSFVDRGLNEQYF.

The chain has TRBV28 and TRBJ2-7; 7 nucleotides agree with TRBD1. V gave up 6 bases and J gave up 0 bases; unmatched junction bases: 2. Per germline, CDR1 MDHEN and CDR2 SYDVKM. The CDR3 sequence is 13 residues long. CDR3 amino acids: CASRHRGSYEQYF. The CDR3, as DNA: TGTGCCAGCAGACACAGGGGCTCCTACGAGCAGTACTTC. The full variable domain, in which reference TRBV28 and TRBJ2-7 provide the parts outside the CDR3, is DVKVTQSSRYLVKRTGEKVFLECVQDMDHENMFWYRQDPGLGLRLIYFSYDVKMKEKGDIPEGYSVSREKKERFSLILESASTNQTSMYLCASRHRGSYEQYFGPGTRLTVT.